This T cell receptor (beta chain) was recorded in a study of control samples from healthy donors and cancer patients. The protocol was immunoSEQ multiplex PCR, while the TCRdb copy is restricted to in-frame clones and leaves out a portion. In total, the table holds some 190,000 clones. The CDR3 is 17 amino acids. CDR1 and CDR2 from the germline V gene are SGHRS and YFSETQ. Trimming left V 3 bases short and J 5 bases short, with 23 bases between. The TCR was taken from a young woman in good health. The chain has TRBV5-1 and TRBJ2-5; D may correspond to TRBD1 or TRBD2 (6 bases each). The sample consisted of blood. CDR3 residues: CASSSLPGTKGGETQYF. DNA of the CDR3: TGCGCCAGCAGCTCCCTCCCCGGGACCAAAGGGGGGGAGACCCAGTACTTC.